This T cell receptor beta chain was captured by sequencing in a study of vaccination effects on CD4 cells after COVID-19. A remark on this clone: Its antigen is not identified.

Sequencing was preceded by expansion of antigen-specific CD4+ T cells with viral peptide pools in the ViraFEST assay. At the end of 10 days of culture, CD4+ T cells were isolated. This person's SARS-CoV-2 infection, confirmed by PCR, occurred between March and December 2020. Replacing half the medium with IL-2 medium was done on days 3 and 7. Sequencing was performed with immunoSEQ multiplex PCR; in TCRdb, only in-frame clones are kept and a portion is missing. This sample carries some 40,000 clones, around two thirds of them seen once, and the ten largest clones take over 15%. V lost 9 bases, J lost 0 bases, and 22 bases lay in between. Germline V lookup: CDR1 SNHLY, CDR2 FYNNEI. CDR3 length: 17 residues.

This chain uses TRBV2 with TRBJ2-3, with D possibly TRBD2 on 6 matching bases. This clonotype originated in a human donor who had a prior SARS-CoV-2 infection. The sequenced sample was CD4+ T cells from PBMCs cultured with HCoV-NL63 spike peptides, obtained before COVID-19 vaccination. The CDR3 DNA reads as TGTGCCAGAAACGAAAGAACTAGCACCCTTAGCACAGATACGCAGTATTTT. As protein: CARNERTSTLSTDTQYF.